A single sample is the source of the 3 T cell receptor beta chains below, sequenced in a study of identical twins. TCRdb fed the 5' RACE reads into MiXCR, producing one record per CDR3 protein. The sample holds under 1 million distinct CDR3 sequences, 12% seen once. This same sample was also part of a study on yellow fever vaccine responses in identical twins.

Sequencing input: PBMCs. The origin of the receptors is a woman aged 18-30 years in good health.

V and J are TRBV20-1 and TRBJ2-1; 9 positions match TRBD2. This CDR3 spans 15 amino acids. Germline loops: CDR1 DFQATT, CDR2 SNEGSKA (reference sequence). The junction had 5 bases not matched to a gene; V was cut back by 2 bases and J by 3 bases. The CDR3 region is CSARPTSGLYNEQFF. CDR3 in DNA: TGCAGTGCTAGACCTACTAGCGGGCTCTACAATGAGCAGTTCTTC.

This clonotype showed up just a few times. The V gene is TRBV4-1, the J gene TRBJ2-7; D remains ambiguous. The CDR3 is 14 amino acids. V was pared by 3 bases and J by 0 bases, with 9 bases between. In germline, CDR1 is MGHRA, CDR2 YSYEKL. The CDR3 DNA follows: TGCGCCAGCAGCCATGGGCGTAGCTCCTACGAGCAGTACTTC. This codes for CASSHGRSSYEQYF.

The genes are TRBV4-1 and TRBJ1-1, with TRBD1 identical over 7 bases. This CDR3 region has 15 residues. Germline V gene data show CDR1 as MGHRA and CDR2 as YSYEKL. The V and J ends lost 1 base and 5 bases, in that order; junction bases with no gene match: 7. CDR3 protein: CASSQVNRGTTEAFF. The CDR3 DNA is TGCGCCAGCAGCCAAGTAAACAGGGGAACAACTGAAGCTTTCTTT.